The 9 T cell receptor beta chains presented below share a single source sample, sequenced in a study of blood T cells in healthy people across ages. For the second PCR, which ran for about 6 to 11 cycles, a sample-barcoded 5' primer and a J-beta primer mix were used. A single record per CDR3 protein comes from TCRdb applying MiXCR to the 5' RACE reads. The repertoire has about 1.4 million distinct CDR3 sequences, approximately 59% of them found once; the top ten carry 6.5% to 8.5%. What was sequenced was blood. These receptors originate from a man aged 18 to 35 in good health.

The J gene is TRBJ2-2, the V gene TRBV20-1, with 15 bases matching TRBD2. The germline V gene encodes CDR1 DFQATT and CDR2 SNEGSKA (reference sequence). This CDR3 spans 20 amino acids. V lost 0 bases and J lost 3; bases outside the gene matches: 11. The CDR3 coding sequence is TGCAGTGCTAGAGATCAAGTCGGACTAGCGGGAGGGCAGTACACCGGGGAGCTGTTTTTT. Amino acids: CSARDQVGLAGGQYTGELFF.

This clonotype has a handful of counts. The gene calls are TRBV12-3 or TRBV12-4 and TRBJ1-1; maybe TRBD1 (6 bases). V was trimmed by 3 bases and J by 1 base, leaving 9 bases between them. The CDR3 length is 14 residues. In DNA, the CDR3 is TGTGCCAGCAGTTTTGGGGGGCCGAACACTGAAGCTTTCTTT. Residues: CASSFGGPNTEAFF.

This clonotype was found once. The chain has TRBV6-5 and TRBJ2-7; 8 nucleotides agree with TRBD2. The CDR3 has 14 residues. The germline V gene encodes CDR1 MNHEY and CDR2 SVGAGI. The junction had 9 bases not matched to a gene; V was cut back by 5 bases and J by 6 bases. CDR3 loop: CASSQYSGNGEQYF. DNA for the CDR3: TGTGCCAGCAGTCAATATAGCGGGAACGGCGAGCAGTACTTC.

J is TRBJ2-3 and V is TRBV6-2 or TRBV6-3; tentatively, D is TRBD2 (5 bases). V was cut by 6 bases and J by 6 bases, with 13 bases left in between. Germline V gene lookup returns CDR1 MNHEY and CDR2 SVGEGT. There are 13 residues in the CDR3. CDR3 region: CASREDPPDTQYF. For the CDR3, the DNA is TGTGCCAGCAGGGAGGACCCGCCGGATACGCAGTATTTT.

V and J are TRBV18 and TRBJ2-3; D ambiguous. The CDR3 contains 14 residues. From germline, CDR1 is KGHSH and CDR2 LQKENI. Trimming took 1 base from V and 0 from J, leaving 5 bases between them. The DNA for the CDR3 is TGTGCCAGCTCACCACTCCCGAGCACAGATACGCAGTATTTT. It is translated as CASSPLPSTDTQYF. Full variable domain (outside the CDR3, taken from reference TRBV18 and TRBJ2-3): NAGVMQNPRHLVRRRGQEARLRCSPMKGHSHVYWYRQLPEEGLKFMVYLQKENIIDESGMPKERFSAEFPKEGPSILRIQQVVRGDSAAYFCASSPLPSTDTQYFGPGTRLTVL.

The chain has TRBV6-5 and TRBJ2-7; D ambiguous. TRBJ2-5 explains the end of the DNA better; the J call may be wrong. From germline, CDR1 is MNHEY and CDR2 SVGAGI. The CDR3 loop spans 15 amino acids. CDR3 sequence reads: CASSYSPSSGETQYF. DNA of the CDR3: TGTGCCAGCAGTTACTCGCCCAGTTCGGGAGAGACCCAGTACTTC.

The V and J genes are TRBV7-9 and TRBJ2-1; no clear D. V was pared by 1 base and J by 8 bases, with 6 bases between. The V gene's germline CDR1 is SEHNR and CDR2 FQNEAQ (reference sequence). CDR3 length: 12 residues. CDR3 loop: CASSLDSHEQFF. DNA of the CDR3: TGTGCCAGCAGCTTAGACTCCCATGAGCAGTTCTTC.

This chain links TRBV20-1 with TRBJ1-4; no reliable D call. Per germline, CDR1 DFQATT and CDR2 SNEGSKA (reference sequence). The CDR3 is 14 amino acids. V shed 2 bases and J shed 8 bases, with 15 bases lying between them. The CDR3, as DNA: TGCAGTGCTAGAAGTTACACGGGCGGAGAAAAACTGTTTTTT. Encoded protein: CSARSYTGGEKLFF.

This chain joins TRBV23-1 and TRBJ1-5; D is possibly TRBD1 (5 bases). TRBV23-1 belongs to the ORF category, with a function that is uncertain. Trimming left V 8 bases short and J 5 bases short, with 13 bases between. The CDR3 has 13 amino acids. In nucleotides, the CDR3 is TGCGCCAGCCAAGGACACGGGGATCAGCCCCAGCATTTT. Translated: CASQGHGDQPQHF.